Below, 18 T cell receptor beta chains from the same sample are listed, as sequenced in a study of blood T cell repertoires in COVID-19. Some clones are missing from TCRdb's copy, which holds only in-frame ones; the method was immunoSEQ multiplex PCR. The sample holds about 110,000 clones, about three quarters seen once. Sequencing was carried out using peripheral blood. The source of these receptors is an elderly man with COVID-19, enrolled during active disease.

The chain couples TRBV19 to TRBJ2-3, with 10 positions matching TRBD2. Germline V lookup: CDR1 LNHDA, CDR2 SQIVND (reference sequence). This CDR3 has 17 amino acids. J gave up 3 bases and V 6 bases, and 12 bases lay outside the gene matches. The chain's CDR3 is CASRPLTLAGSTDTQYF. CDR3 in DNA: TGTGCCAGTAGGCCCTTGACACTAGCGGGATCTACAGATACGCAGTATTTT.

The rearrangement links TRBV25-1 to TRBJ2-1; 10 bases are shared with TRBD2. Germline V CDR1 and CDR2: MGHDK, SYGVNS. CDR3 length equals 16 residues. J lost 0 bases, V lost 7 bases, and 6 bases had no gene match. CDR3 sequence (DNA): TGTGCCAGCAAGTCTAGCGGGGGATTCTCCTACAATGAGCAGTTCTTC. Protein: CASKSSGGFSYNEQFF.

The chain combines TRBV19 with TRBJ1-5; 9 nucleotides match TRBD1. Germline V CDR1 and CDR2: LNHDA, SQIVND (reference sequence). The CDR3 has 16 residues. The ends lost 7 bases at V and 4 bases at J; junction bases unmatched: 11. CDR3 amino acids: CASILSGTGTNQPQHF. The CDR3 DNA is TGTGCCAGTATTTTATCCGGGACAGGGACAAATCAGCCCCAGCATTTT.

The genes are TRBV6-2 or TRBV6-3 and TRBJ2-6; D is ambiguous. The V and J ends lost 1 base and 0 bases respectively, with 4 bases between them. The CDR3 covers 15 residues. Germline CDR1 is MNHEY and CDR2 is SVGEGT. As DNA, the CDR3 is TGTGCCAGCAGTTACTTCTTCTCTGGGGCCAACGTCCTGACTTTC. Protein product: CASSYFFSGANVLTF.

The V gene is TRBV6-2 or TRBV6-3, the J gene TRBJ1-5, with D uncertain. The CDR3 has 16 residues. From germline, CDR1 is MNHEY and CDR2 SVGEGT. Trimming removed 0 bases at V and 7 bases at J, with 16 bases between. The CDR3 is CASSYSSQTSGQPQHF. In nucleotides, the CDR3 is TGTGCCAGCAGTTACTCGAGCCAGACTTCGGGACAGCCCCAGCATTTT.

CDR3 sequence: CASLRGYTEAFF. DNA of the CDR3: TGTGCCAGCCTTCGGGGGTACACTGAAGCTTTCTTT. The gene calls are TRBV28 and TRBJ1-1, with D possibly TRBD1 on 5 matching bases. Trimming left V 8 bases short and J 3 bases short, with 10 bases between. The CDR3 contains 12 residues. Per the germline V gene, CDR1 is MDHEN and CDR2 is SYDVKM. Full variable domain (rest looked up from reference TRBV28 and TRBJ1-1): DVKVTQSSRYLVKRTGEKVFLECVQDMDHENMFWYRQDPGLGLRLIYFSYDVKMKEKGDIPEGYSVSREKKERFSLILESASTNQTSMYLCASLRGYTEAFFGQGTRLTVV.

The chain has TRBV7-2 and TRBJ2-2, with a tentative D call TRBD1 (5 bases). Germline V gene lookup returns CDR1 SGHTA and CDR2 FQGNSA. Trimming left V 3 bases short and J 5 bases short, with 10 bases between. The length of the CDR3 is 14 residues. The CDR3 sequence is CASSFTSGTGELFF. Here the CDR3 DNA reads TGTGCCAGCAGCTTTACTTCAGGGACCGGGGAGCTGTTTTTT.

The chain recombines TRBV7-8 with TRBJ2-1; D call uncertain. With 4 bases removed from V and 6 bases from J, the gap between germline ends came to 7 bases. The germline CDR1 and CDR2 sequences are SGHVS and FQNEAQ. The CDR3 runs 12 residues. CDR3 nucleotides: TGTGCCAGCAGCTCAGGTGGCAATGAGCAGTTCTTC. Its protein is CASSSGGNEQFF.

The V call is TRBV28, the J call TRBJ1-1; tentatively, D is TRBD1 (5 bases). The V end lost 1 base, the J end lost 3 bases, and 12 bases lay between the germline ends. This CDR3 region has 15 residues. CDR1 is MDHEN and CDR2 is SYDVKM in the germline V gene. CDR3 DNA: TGTGCCAGCAGTTTATTGGGGACTTTGTACACTGAAGCTTTCTTT. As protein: CASSLLGTLYTEAFF. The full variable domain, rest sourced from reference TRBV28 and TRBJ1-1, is DVKVTQSSRYLVKRTGEKVFLECVQDMDHENMFWYRQDPGLGLRLIYFSYDVKMKEKGDIPEGYSVSREKKERFSLILESASTNQTSMYLCASSLLGTLYTEAFFGQGTRLTVV.

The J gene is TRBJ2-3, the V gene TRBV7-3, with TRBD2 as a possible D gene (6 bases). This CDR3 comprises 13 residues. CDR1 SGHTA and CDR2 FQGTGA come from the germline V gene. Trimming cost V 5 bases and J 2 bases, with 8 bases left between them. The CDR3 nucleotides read TGTGCCAGCAGCACGGGAGCCACAGATACGCAGTATTTT. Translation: CASSTGATDTQYF.

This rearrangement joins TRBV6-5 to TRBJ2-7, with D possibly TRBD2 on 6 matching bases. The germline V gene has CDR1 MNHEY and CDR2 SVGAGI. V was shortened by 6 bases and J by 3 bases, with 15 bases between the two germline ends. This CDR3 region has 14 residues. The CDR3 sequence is CASSLGGRYYEQYF. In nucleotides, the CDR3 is TGTGCCAGCAGCCTAGGAGGGCGATACTACGAGCAGTACTTC.

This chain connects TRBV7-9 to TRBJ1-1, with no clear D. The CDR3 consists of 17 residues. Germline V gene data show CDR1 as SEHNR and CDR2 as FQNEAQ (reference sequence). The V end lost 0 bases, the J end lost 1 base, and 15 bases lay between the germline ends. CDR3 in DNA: TGTGCCAGCAGCTTAGCCGTCGGGATCATTCCGAACACTGAAGCTTTCTTT. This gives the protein CASSLAVGIIPNTEAFF. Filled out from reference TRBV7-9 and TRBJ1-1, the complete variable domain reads DTGVSQNPRHKITKRGQNVTFRCDPISEHNRLYWYRQTLGQGPEFLTYFQNEAQLEKSRLLSDRFSAERPKGSFSTLEIQRTEQGDSAMYLCASSLAVGIIPNTEAFFGQGTRLTVV.

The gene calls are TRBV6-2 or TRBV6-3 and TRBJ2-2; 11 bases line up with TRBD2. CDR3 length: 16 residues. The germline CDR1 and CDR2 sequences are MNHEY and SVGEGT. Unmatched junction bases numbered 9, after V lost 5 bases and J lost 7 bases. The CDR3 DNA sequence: TGTGCCAGCAGTCAACGACTAGCGGGATCCAGCGGGGAGCTGTTTTTT. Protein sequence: CASSQRLAGSSGELFF.

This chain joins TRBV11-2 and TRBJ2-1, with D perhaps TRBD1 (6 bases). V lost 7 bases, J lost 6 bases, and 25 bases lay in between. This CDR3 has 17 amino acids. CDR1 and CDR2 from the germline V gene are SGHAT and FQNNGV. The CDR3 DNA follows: TGTGCCAGCACCAAGCAGCCCAACAGGGTTAGTCTCAATGAGCAGTTCTTC. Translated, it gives CASTKQPNRVSLNEQFF.

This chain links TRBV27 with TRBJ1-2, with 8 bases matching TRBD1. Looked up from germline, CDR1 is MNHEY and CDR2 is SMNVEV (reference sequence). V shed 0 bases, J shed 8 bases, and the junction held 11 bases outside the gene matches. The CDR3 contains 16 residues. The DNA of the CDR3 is TGTGCCAGCAGTTTATCTCAGGGCAGGGGGCCGGGAGGCTACACCTTC. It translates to CASSLSQGRGPGGYTF.

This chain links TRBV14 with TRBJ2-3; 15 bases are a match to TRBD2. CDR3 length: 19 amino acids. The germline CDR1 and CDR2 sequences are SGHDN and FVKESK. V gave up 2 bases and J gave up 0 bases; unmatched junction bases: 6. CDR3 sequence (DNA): TGTGCCAGCAGCCAATTTGGGACTAGCGGGAGGTCTAGCACAGATACGCAGTATTTT. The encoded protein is CASSQFGTSGRSSTDTQYF.

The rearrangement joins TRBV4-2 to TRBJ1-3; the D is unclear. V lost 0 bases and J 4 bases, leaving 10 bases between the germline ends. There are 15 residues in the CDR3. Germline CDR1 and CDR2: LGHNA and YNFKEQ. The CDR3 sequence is CASSQDLSEGNTIYF. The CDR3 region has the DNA TGTGCCAGCAGCCAAGATTTATCGGAGGGAAACACCATATATTTT.

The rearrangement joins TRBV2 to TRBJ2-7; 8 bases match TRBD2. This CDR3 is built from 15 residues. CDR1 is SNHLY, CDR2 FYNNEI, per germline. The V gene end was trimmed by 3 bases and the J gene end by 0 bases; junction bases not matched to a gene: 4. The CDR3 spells CASSDIAGSSYEQYF. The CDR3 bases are TGTGCCAGCAGTGATATAGCGGGGAGCTCCTACGAGCAGTACTTC.